The 23 T cell receptor beta chains below all came from one sample that was sequenced in a study of shared clonotypes between healthy human individuals. CD45RO negativity and positive selection for CCR7 defined naive CD8 cells, a population that excluded terminally differentiated effector memory CD45RA+ cells. Clones were read by immunoSEQ multiplex PCR, and TCRdb kept only the in-frame ones, dropping some. The top ten clones hold around 1% of a sample with some 2 million clones, roughly 94% of them seen once. Material for sequencing was naive CD8+ T cells sorted from blood. These receptors all come from a man aged 18-30 years in good health.

This clone was counted once. The chain has TRBV5-6 and TRBJ2-2; unclear D gene. The CDR3 contains 13 residues. Germline CDR1 SGHDT, CDR2 YYEEEE. Trimming stripped 1 base from V and 7 bases from J, with 8 bases between. The CDR3 is CASSLLVVGELFF. Written as DNA, the CDR3 is TGTGCCAGCAGCTTGTTGGTGGTCGGGGAGCTGTTTTTT.

The chain employs TRBV7-2 and TRBJ2-3; TRBD1 might be the D (6 bases). The CDR3 is 14 residues long. Germline CDR1 is SGHTA and CDR2 is FQGNSA. V lost 0 bases and J 4 bases, leaving 8 bases between the germline ends. CDR3 sequence (DNA): TGTGCCAGCAGCTTAGCAGGGGGAGCAGATACGCAGTATTTT. Its protein is CASSLAGGADTQYF.

This clone was recorded only once. V is TRBV27 and J is TRBJ1-2; 11 bases are a match to TRBD1. Germline CDR1 reads MNHEY; CDR2 reads SMNVEV (reference sequence). The CDR3 extends over 14 amino acids. V was pared by 6 bases and J by 0 bases, with 0 bases of the junction left unmatched. The CDR3 DNA sequence: TGTGCCAGCAGGGGACAGGGGGCTAACTATGGCTACACCTTC. This gives the protein CASRGQGANYGYTF.

This clone was observed a few times. The chain is built from TRBV5-1 and TRBJ2-7; D unresolved. Germline-derived CDR1 and CDR2 are SGHRS and YFSETQ. The CDR3 runs to 14 residues. With 0 bases removed from V and 6 bases from J, the gap between germline ends came to 13 bases. CDR3 residues: CASSLDGVPGEQYF. CDR3 nucleotides: TGCGCCAGCAGCTTGGATGGGGTCCCGGGCGAGCAGTACTTC.

The chain joins TRBV27 to TRBJ1-1; 8 bases match TRBD1. CDR3 length equals 15 residues. Trimming cost V 3 bases and J 2 bases; bases outside gene matches: 5. Per germline, CDR1 MNHEY and CDR2 SMNVEV (reference sequence). The CDR3 nucleotides read TGTGCCAGCAGTTTGGGCCAGGGGGCCAACACTGAAGCTTTCTTT. Translating gives CASSLGQGANTEAFF.

The gene calls are TRBV27 and TRBJ1-4; tentatively, D is TRBD1 (5 bases). V was cut by 6 bases and J by 4 bases, with 12 bases left in between. CDR1 is MNHEY and CDR2 is SMNVEV in the germline V gene (reference sequence). The CDR3 runs to 14 residues. The CDR3 DNA reads TGTGCCAGCAGCGGGACGCCAGTTAATGAAAAACTGTTTTTT. As protein: CASSGTPVNEKLFF.

The chain links TRBV4-3 to TRBJ1-2; possibly TRBD1 for D (6 bases). The CDR3 consists of 15 residues. Germline CDR1 is LGHNA and CDR2 is YSLEER. With 1 base removed from V and 4 bases from J, the gap between germline ends came to 13 bases. The CDR3 bases are TGCGCCAGCAGCCAAGTCGGGGGGCCGGGCTATGGCTACACCTTC. It is translated as CASSQVGGPGYGYTF.

The V and J genes are TRBV11-2 and TRBJ1-1; D remains unclear. Trimming removed 1 base from V and 0 bases from J, with 9 bases in between. Germline V gene lookup returns CDR1 SGHAT and CDR2 FQNNGV. The CDR3 has 15 amino acids. CDR3 bases: TGTGCCAGCAGCTTAGCGGCAGGAATGAACACTGAAGCTTTCTTT. Protein product: CASSLAAGMNTEAFF. The full variable domain, with the rest looked up from reference TRBV11-2 and TRBJ1-1, is EAGVAQSPRYKIIEKRQSVAFWCNPISGHATLYWYQQILGQGPKLLIQFQNNGVVDDSQLPKDRFSAERLKGVDSTLKIQPAKLEDSAVYLCASSLAAGMNTEAFFGQGTRLTVV.

This clone was counted between two and nine times. At the DNA level, this CDR3 is encoded by other sequences in the same sample as well. The chain carries TRBV5-6 and TRBJ1-1, with D unresolved. Germline lookup yields CDR1 SGHDT and CDR2 YYEEEE. The CDR3 has 12 residues. The V end lost 0 bases, the J end lost 3 bases, and 3 bases lay between the germline ends. As DNA, the CDR3 is TGTGCCAGCAGCTTGGGCTACACTGAAGCTTTCTTT. Its protein is CASSLGYTEAFF.

The chain joins TRBV7-9 to TRBJ2-5; 9 bases match TRBD2. Germline trimming cut 0 bases from V and 4 bases from J; bases unmatched to any gene: 6. The CDR3 runs 16 residues. Germline V gene data show CDR1 as SEHNR and CDR2 as FQNEAQ (reference sequence). The CDR3 DNA is TGTGCCAGCAGCTTAGCGGGTAGCGGGAGCGGAGAGACCCAGTACTTC. This codes for CASSLAGSGSGETQYF.

The chain employs TRBV4-1 and TRBJ2-3, with TRBD2 matching 11 bases. The germline gives CDR1 MGHRA, CDR2 YSYEKL. V dropped 4 bases and J dropped 0; count of bases not matched to a gene: 3. The CDR3 is made up of 16 amino acids. The CDR3 bases are TGCGCCAGCAGCCTAGCGGGGGGGCCCAGCACAGATACGCAGTATTTT. It encodes CASSLAGGPSTDTQYF.

The J gene is TRBJ2-1, the V gene TRBV2; possible D gene TRBD2, 5 bases. Trimming cost V 7 bases and J 5 bases, with 12 bases left between them. The CDR3 is made up of 13 amino acids. Germline lookup yields CDR1 SNHLY and CDR2 FYNNEI. The CDR3 is CASKALGNNEQFF. The CDR3 DNA is TGTGCCAGCAAAGCACTAGGGAACAATGAGCAGTTCTTC.

This rearrangement joins TRBV5-1 to TRBJ2-7; TRBD1 agrees at 7 bases. V was clipped by 6 bases and J by 3 bases; unmatched bases: 3. Germline CDR1 SGHRS, CDR2 YFSETQ. This CDR3 is 12 amino acids long. The DNA of the CDR3 is TGCGCCAGCACCGGGGACAGCTACGAGCAGTACTTC. Protein: CASTGDSYEQYF.

The V call is TRBV9, the J call TRBJ2-2, with D hard to call. Germline V gene data show CDR1 as SGDLS and CDR2 as YYNGEE. This CDR3 is 16 amino acids long. Trimming removed 0 bases from V and 2 bases from J, with 11 bases in between. The CDR3 DNA reads as TGTGCCAGCAGCGTAGGGGGTCAGATAAACACCGGGGAGCTGTTTTTT. Encoded protein: CASSVGGQINTGELFF. The complete variable domain, with remaining parts taken from reference TRBV9 and TRBJ2-2, reads DSGVTQTPKHLITATGQRVTLRCSPRSGDLSVYWYQQSLDQGLQFLIQYYNGEERAKGNILERFSAQQFPDLHSELNLSSLELGDSALYFCASSVGGQINTGELFFGEGSRLTVL.

The chain links TRBV10-3 to TRBJ1-4; a possible D gene is TRBD1 (5 bases). Germline V gene sequence: CDR1 ENHRY, CDR2 SYGVKD. V lost 0 bases, J lost 4 bases, and 15 bases lay in between. The CDR3 loop spans 17 amino acids. The CDR3 nucleotides are TGTGCCATCAGTGAGTCTTCCATCCCAGGGAGTAATGAAAAACTGTTTTTT. It specifies CAISESSIPGSNEKLFF.

The sample holds one count of this clone. The chain has TRBV7-9 and TRBJ2-7; perhaps TRBD2 as D (5 bases). The germline V and J ends were trimmed by 5 bases and 2 bases, with 16 bases remaining between them. CDR3 size: 15 residues. Germline CDR1 reads SEHNR; CDR2 reads FQNEAQ (reference sequence). CDR3 amino acids: CASSPRSGIPYEQYF. The CDR3 DNA is TGTGCCAGCAGCCCTAGGTCGGGGATTCCCTACGAGCAGTACTTC.

V usage is TRBV5-4 and J usage is TRBJ2-3; D is unclear. V lost 1 base and J 2 bases, leaving 5 bases between the germline ends. The germline CDR1 and CDR2 sequences are SGHNT and YYREEE (reference sequence). The CDR3 covers 13 residues. The CDR3: CASSLLTTDTQYF. CDR3 DNA sequence: TGTGCCAGCAGCTTGTTGACCACAGATACGCAGTATTTT.

This chain joins TRBV27 and TRBJ1-5; D remains ambiguous. The V end was cut by 6 bases, the J end by 3 bases, with 9 bases between. This CDR3 has 13 amino acids. Germline CDR1 and CDR2: MNHEY and SMNVEV (reference sequence). As DNA, the CDR3 is TGTGCCAGCAGCTTTTTCCACAATCAGCCCCAGCATTTT. Translating gives CASSFFHNQPQHF.

The chain combines TRBV27 with TRBJ1-2, with D perhaps TRBD1 (5 bases). V was trimmed by 5 bases and J by 6 bases, leaving 19 bases between them. Germline V gives CDR1 MNHEY, CDR2 SMNVEV (reference sequence). The CDR3 consists of 15 residues. The CDR3: CASSPLDSRLDGYTF. CDR3 DNA sequence: TGTGCCAGCAGTCCTCTAGACAGCCGCTTAGATGGCTACACCTTC.

The V gene is TRBV4-3, the J gene TRBJ2-7; 8 bases map to TRBD2. The germline CDR1 and CDR2 sequences are LGHNA and YSLEER. Trimming cost V 0 bases and J 2 bases; bases outside gene matches: 12. The CDR3 length is 18 residues. CDR3 amino acids: CASSQELRSSGPTYEQYF. The CDR3 nucleotides read TGCGCCAGCAGCCAAGAGCTCCGTTCTAGCGGGCCCACCTACGAGCAGTACTTC.

As for this clone: The sample has other DNA sequences that encode this CDR3 too. Here the CDR3 reads CASSLEGSGANVLTF. CDR3 DNA sequence: TGTGCCAGCAGCTTGGAGGGCTCTGGGGCCAACGTCCTGACTTTC. The gene calls are TRBV5-4 and TRBJ2-6, with D hard to call. V was cut by 0 bases and J by 0 bases, with 4 bases left in between. CDR3 length equals 15 residues. Per the germline V gene, CDR1 is SGHNT and CDR2 is YYREEE (reference sequence).

This clone appeared once. The chain uses TRBV6-6 and TRBJ1-3; D gene uncertain. The germline CDR1 and CDR2 sequences are MNHNY and SVGAGI (reference sequence). Trimming left V 6 bases short and J 0 bases short, with 9 bases between. The CDR3 contains 14 residues. The CDR3 DNA reads TGTGCCAGCAGCGGCGGTGACTCTGGAAACACCATATATTTT. Its protein is CASSGGDSGNTIYF.

This chain links TRBV5-4 with TRBJ2-3; D gene unclear. Looked up from germline, CDR1 is SGHNT and CDR2 is YYREEE (reference sequence). With 5 bases removed from V and 1 base from J, the gap between germline ends came to 11 bases. This CDR3 is built from 14 residues. CDR3 bases: TGTGCCAGCAGGTCCACTGATCGCACAGATACGCAGTATTTT. Translating it yields CASRSTDRTDTQYF.